The clone carrying this T cell receptor beta chain was counted only a few times. Its specificity is not known. Produced via immunoSEQ multiplex PCR; TCRdb's table is partial and in-frame only. This table holds around 65,000 clones, 75% to 90% found once. Before the COVID-19 pandemic, during about 2010-2018, CD4+ T cells were taken from unexposed donors. V gave up 4 bases and J gave up 0 bases, with 12 bases separating them. The CDR3 is made up of 15 amino acids. Germline CDR1 reads SGDLS; CDR2 reads YYNGEE. These data belong to a study of CD4 T cells in relation to SARS-CoV-2 and coronaviruses. Study-wide results and caveats: The cross-reactivity analysis covered only spike protein, not other viral proteins. Compared with monoreactive clones, crossreactive clones showed significantly weaker SARS-CoV-2 expansion.

This clonotype originated in a human donor in good health. V and J are TRBV9 and TRBJ2-3; D tentatively reads TRBD1 or TRBD2 (5 bases each). Sequencing input: memory CD4+ T cells from PBMCs. The CDR3 sequence: CASSPLWGSTDTQYF. The CDR3 DNA is TGTGCCAGCAGCCCTTTGTGGGGGAGCACAGATACGCAGTATTTT.